The source of this TCR beta chain is a study of control samples from healthy donors and cancer patients (dated by TCRdb to 2018 to 2020). The protocol used for the library was the immunoSEQ multiplex PCR assay. TCRdb holds this immuneACCESS table with in-frame rearrangements only. Some clones are missing; in checked studies, unresolved V genes explain under half, and the rest has no known cause. The sample contains about 160,000 clones, about 90% of them found a single time. The ten largest clones represent approximately 0.7% of the sample. A word on this clone: Its antigen specificity is not known. The record has no base qualities; no much larger clone is one base away.

CDR1 MGHRA and CDR2 YSYEKL are derived from the germline V gene. V is reduced by 8 bases and J by 0 bases, leaving a spacing of 17 bases between them. Taken from cysteine to phenylalanine, the CDR3 has 16 residues. The only DNA kept is the CDR3, 48 bases in frame from the first base. Here the chain combines TRBV4-1 and TRBJ2-1; the D segment could be TRBD2, given 6 matching bases. Sequenced sample: blood. The source is a woman aged 25 to 39 in good health. CDR3 reads: CASRLSGRSSYNEQFF. The sequenced DNA is TGCGCCAGCCGACTGAGCGGGCGAAGCTCCTACAATGAGCAGTTCTTC.